The sequence of this TCR beta chain was determined in a study of shared clonotypes between healthy human individuals. Whole-study results and caveats: Sharing across four donors was highest in naive CD4 (around 5%) and lowest in memory CD8 (roughly 0.4%). Larger estimated richness was generally recorded for naive subsets relative to memory subsets.

The protocol was immunoSEQ multiplex PCR, while the TCRdb copy is restricted to in-frame clones and leaves out a portion. This sample carries 2 million to 2.5 million clones, 95% of them seen once, and the ten largest clones take 0.13%. Remarks on this clone: Its antigen is currently unknown.

This receptor was obtained from a man aged 18 to 29 in good health. Input material: naive CD4+ T cells sorted from blood. The sample's subset: CD45RA+ positively selected.

The CDR3 here is CASSGLGALDYGYTF. In DNA, the CDR3 is TGTGCCAGCAGTGGCCTGGGAGCCTTGGACTATGGCTACACCTTC. The chain has TRBV25-1 and TRBJ1-2; no firm D call. The CDR3 sequence is 15 residues long. Germline lookup yields CDR1 MGHDK and CDR2 SYGVNS. V gave up 4 bases and J gave up 3 bases, with 15 bases separating them.